This TCR beta chain was identified during a study of T cells of healthy individuals. V was shortened by 8 bases and J by 8 bases, with 16 bases between the two germline ends. The CDR3 is made up of 13 amino acids. TCRdb analysed the 5' RACE reads with MiXCR anew, one entry per CDR3 protein. The sample holds 40,000 to 65,000 distinct CDR3 sequences, roughly 15% seen once. In its sample, this clonotype was seen a few times. The chain links TRBV12-3 or TRBV12-4 to TRBJ2-1, with D perhaps assigned TRBD1 or TRBD2 (6 bases each). The clonotype originates from a human donor in good health. The CDR3 DNA is TGTGCCAGCGGAGATCTGGGGGGCTATGAGCAGTTCTTC. Translating it yields CASGDLGGYEQFF.